Following are 22 T cell receptor beta chains from one sample sequenced in a study of blood T cell dynamics during melanoma immunotherapy. Only in-frame clones appear in the TCRdb table, and some are missing; sequencing was by immunoSEQ multiplex PCR. Of roughly 16,000 clones in the sample, roughly 93% were seen once. The time point here: week 3, after first cycle of checkpoint inhibitor. Specimen: effector memory CD8+ T cells from blood, collected from a patient treated with checkpoint blockade. The receptor source for this set is a human donor with melanoma.

The J gene is TRBJ2-1, the V gene TRBV11-2; 8 bases match TRBD2. The J segment lost 9 bases and the V segment lost 6 bases, leaving 4 bases of the junction unmatched. CDR1 SGHAT and CDR2 FQNNGV come from the germline V gene. This CDR3 is built from 12 residues. The CDR3 protein is CASRSGSIEQFF. The CDR3 DNA reads as TGTGCCAGCAGGAGCGGGAGTATTGAGCAGTTCTTC.

This chain links TRBV7-9 with TRBJ1-6; perhaps TRBD1 as D (5 bases). Trimming removed 5 bases from V and 10 bases from J, with 15 bases in between. Germline V gene sequence: CDR1 SEHNR, CDR2 FQNEAQ (reference sequence). This CDR3 comprises 14 residues. This chain's CDR3 is CASSPPGGDSPLHF. The DNA for the CDR3 is TGTGCCAGCAGCCCTCCCGGGGGGGACTCACCCCTCCACTTT. The whole variable domain, filled in from reference TRBV7-9 and TRBJ1-6, reads DTGVSQNPRHKITKRGQNVTFRCDPISEHNRLYWYRQTLGQGPEFLTYFQNEAQLEKSRLLSDRFSAERPKGSFSTLEIQRTEQGDSAMYLCASSPPGGDSPLHFGNGTRLTVT.

This chain uses TRBV10-2 with TRBJ2-5; 11 bases agree with TRBD1. This CDR3 region has 15 residues. The germline CDR1 and CDR2 sequences are WSHSY and SAAADI. Trimming cost V 8 bases and J 5 bases; bases outside gene matches: 10. Written as DNA, the CDR3 is TGCGCCAGCGGGGACAGGGGGATCGGGTGGGAGACCCAGTACTTC. Residues: CASGDRGIGWETQYF.

This CDR3 reads CASSRTSGSDEQFF. In DNA, the CDR3 is TGTGCCAGCAGCCGGACTAGCGGGAGTGATGAGCAGTTCTTC. This chain joins TRBV9 and TRBJ2-1; 13 bases are a match to TRBD2. V gave up 4 bases and J gave up 8 bases; unmatched junction bases: 3. The CDR3 is 14 amino acids. The germline V gene encodes CDR1 SGDLS and CDR2 YYNGEE.

A few counts support this clone. V usage is TRBV19 and J usage is TRBJ1-1; D gene ambiguous. This CDR3 is 14 amino acids long. Per germline, CDR1 LNHDA and CDR2 SQIVND (reference sequence). The V end lost 6 bases, the J end lost 0 bases, and 11 bases lay between the germline ends. CDR3 residues: CASSPSPMNTEAFF. The CDR3 DNA is TGTGCCAGTAGCCCCTCACCGATGAACACTGAAGCTTTCTTT.

V gene TRBV18 combines with J gene TRBJ2-7, with 9 bases aligning to TRBD1. The J segment lost 3 bases and the V segment lost 2 bases, leaving 8 bases of the junction unmatched. In germline, CDR1 is KGHSH, CDR2 LQKENI. CDR3 length: 16 amino acids. The chain's CDR3 is CASSPTGTGSVYEQYF. CDR3 DNA sequence: TGTGCCAGCTCACCAACCGGGACAGGGTCAGTCTACGAGCAGTACTTC.

In regard to this clone: In the same sample, other DNA sequences code for this CDR3. This sequence joins TRBV7-9 and TRBJ2-7; D is undetermined. V was pared by 2 bases and J by 4 bases, with 6 bases between. CDR1 and CDR2 from the germline V gene are SEHNR and FQNEAQ (reference sequence). The CDR3 length is 12 residues. This CDR3 reads CASSLSGYEQYF. CDR3 bases: TGTGCCAGCAGCTTATCCGGGTACGAGCAGTACTTC.

The J gene is TRBJ1-1, the V gene TRBV7-8; D is perhaps TRBD1 (6 bases). From germline, CDR1 is SGHVS and CDR2 FQNEAQ. The CDR3 has 14 amino acids. The V end lost 4 bases, the J end lost 3 bases, and 12 bases lay between the germline ends. The CDR3 region has the DNA TGTGCCAGCAGCTCGCAGACAGGCGACACTGAAGCTTTCTTT. Translation gives CASSSQTGDTEAFF.

The chain uses TRBV7-8 and TRBJ2-1; TRBD2 aligns across 8 bases. Per germline, CDR1 SGHVS and CDR2 FQNEAQ. This CDR3 is 15 amino acids long. The V segment lost 1 base and the J segment 2 bases; nucleotides outside the gene matches: 1. The chain's CDR3 is CASSLGAGAYNEQFF. Written as DNA, the CDR3 is TGTGCCAGCAGCTTAGGAGCGGGAGCCTACAATGAGCAGTTCTTC.

The V call is TRBV9, the J call TRBJ1-2, with D unresolved. Germline V CDR1 and CDR2: SGDLS, YYNGEE. V lost 2 bases, J lost 8 bases, and 19 bases lay in between. The CDR3 has 15 amino acids. The CDR3: CASSVEQSPMKGYTF. The CDR3 DNA is TGTGCCAGCAGCGTCGAACAGAGCCCTATGAAAGGCTACACCTTC.

This clone was counted a few times. The CDR3: CASSQTLAGGSGELFF. The CDR3 DNA is TGCGCCAGCAGCCAAACACTAGCGGGAGGAAGCGGGGAGCTGTTTTTT. This chain joins TRBV4-1 and TRBJ2-2; 12 bases align to TRBD2. The CDR3 is made up of 16 amino acids. Germline CDR1 reads MGHRA; CDR2 reads YSYEKL. Trimming took 2 bases from V and 7 from J; bases not matched to a gene: 5.

The CDR3 coding sequence is TGTGCCAGCAGCCCCCTAGCGACCTCCTACAATGAGCAGTTCTTC. This gives the protein CASSPLATSYNEQFF. The chain is built from TRBV7-6 and TRBJ2-1; a weak D match, TRBD2 (6 bases). The V gene's germline CDR1 is SGHVS and CDR2 FNYEAQ. V dropped 5 bases and J dropped 0 bases, with 11 bases sitting between them. This CDR3 is built from 15 residues. The entire variable domain, with the rest obtained from reference TRBV7-6 and TRBJ2-1, is as follows: GAGVSQSPRYKVTKRGQDVALRCDPISGHVSLYWYRQALGQGPEFLTYFNYEAQQDKSGLPNDRFSAERPEGSISTLTIQRTEQRDSAMYRCASSPLATSYNEQFFGPGTRLTVL.

V gene TRBV10-3 combines with J gene TRBJ1-1; tentative D call: TRBD1 (6 bases). This CDR3 has 14 residues. Germline CDR1 and CDR2: ENHRY and SYGVKD. Between the trimmed V and J ends, which lost 6 bases and 0 bases, there was a span of 11 bases. DNA for the CDR3: TGTGCCATCAGCGAAGGGGGAGTGAACACTGAAGCTTTCTTT. The encoded protein is CAISEGGVNTEAFF.

The chain links TRBV15 to TRBJ2-7; weak D call: TRBD1 (5 bases). Germline CDR1 LNHNV, CDR2 YYDKDF (reference sequence). The CDR3 loop spans 11 amino acids. CDR3: CAVGLSYEQYF. In DNA form, the CDR3 reads TGTGCTGTGGGGCTCTCCTACGAGCAGTACTTC.

The V call is TRBV13, the J call TRBJ1-2; no clear D. V was pared by 5 bases and J by 1 base, with 11 bases between. The CDR3 has 14 residues. Germline assignment: CDR1 PRHDT and CDR2 FYEKMQ (reference sequence). As DNA, the CDR3 is TGTGCCAGCAGCCGCCCTAGGGATAACTATGGCTACACCTTC. Translating it yields CASSRPRDNYGYTF.

The rearrangement uses TRBV7-3 and TRBJ2-7, with D perhaps matching TRBD1 or TRBD2 (6 bases each). V gave up 0 bases and J gave up 0 bases, with 9 bases separating them. CDR1 SGHTA and CDR2 FQGTGA come from the germline V gene. The CDR3 spans 15 residues. CDR3 coding DNA: TGTGCCAGCAGCTTAACCGGGGGCGCCTCCTACGAGCAGTACTTC. Translation gives CASSLTGGASYEQYF. The entire variable domain, with the rest obtained from reference TRBV7-3 and TRBJ2-7, is as follows: GAGVSQTPSNKVTEKGKYVELRCDPISGHTALYWYRQSLGQGPEFLIYFQGTGAADDSGLPNDRFFAVRPEGSVSTLKIQRTERGDSAVYLCASSLTGGASYEQYFGPGTRLTVT.

With respect to this clone: In the same sample, other DNA sequences code for this CDR3. This chain joins TRBV4-1 and TRBJ2-7; D remains unclear. This CDR3 region has 18 residues. Germline CDR1 is MGHRA and CDR2 is YSYEKL. V lost 1 base, J lost 2 bases, and 21 bases lay in between. CDR3 nucleotide sequence: TGCGCCAGCAGCCAAGTAGTATTACTGGGTGGGTCCCCCTACGAGCAGTACTTC. This gives the protein CASSQVVLLGGSPYEQYF.

The gene calls are TRBV25-1 and TRBJ1-6; D not certain. Germline CDR1 reads MGHDK; CDR2 reads SYGVNS. The CDR3 has 13 amino acids. V gave up 6 bases and J gave up 7 bases, with 10 bases separating them. The CDR3, as DNA: TGTGCCAGCAGCCTGGTAATAAATTCACCCCTCCACTTT. Its protein product is CASSLVINSPLHF.

V is TRBV5-1 and J is TRBJ2-5, with 8 bases matching TRBD2. This CDR3 comprises 16 residues. Losses at the gene ends were 3 bases for V and 5 bases for J; bases not matched to a gene: 12. Per germline, CDR1 SGHRS and CDR2 YFSETQ. CDR3 nucleotides: TGCGCCAGCAGCTGGAACCGGGAGGGGCTGGATGAGACCCAGTACTTC. Its translation: CASSWNREGLDETQYF.

The DNA for the CDR3 is TGTGCCAGCAGTGAGGCCGGCATTGGCAGGGCTAATTCACCCCTCCACTTT. Its protein product is CASSEAGIGRANSPLHF. The rearrangement uses TRBV6-1 and TRBJ1-6; D is possibly TRBD1 (5 bases). V dropped 3 bases and J dropped 6 bases, with 18 bases sitting between them. This CDR3 is 17 amino acids long. Germline V gene data show CDR1 as MNHNS and CDR2 as SASEGT.

V and J are TRBV6-5 and TRBJ2-2; 7 bases are shared with TRBD2. Per the germline V gene, CDR1 is MNHEY and CDR2 is SVGAGI. The CDR3 consists of 15 residues. The junction had 8 bases not matched to a gene; V was cut back by 6 bases and J by 4 bases. This CDR3 is CASSESGIGTGELFF. The CDR3 DNA reads TGTGCCAGCAGCGAAAGCGGGATTGGCACCGGGGAGCTGTTTTTT.

The rearrangement uses TRBV13 and TRBJ1-2; 7 bases align to TRBD1. The V and J ends lost 5 bases and 4 bases, in that order; junction bases with no gene match: 4. This CDR3 contains 13 residues. Germline-derived CDR1 and CDR2 are PRHDT and FYEKMQ (reference sequence). CDR3 amino acids: CASSPQGSYGYTF. The CDR3 bases are TGTGCCAGCAGCCCACAGGGGAGCTATGGCTACACCTTC. Combining the CDR3 with reference TRBV13 and TRBJ1-2 gives the whole variable domain AAGVIQSPRHLIKEKRETATLKCYPIPRHDTVYWYQQGPGQDPQFLISFYEKMQSDKGSIPDRFSAQQFSDYHSELNMSSLELGDSALYFCASSPQGSYGYTFGSGTRLTVV.